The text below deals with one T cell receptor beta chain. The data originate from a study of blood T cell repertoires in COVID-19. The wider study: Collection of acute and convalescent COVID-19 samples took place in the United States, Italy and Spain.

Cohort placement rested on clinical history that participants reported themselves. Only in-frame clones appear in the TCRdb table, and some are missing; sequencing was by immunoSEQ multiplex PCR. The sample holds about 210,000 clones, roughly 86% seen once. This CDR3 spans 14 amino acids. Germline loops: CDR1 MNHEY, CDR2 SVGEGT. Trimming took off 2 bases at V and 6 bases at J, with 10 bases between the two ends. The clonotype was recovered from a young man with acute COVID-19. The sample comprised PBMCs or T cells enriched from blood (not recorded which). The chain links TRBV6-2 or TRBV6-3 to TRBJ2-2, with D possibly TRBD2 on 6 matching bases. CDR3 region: CASSYVGEAGELFF. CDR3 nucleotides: TGTGCCAGCAGTTACGTGGGGGAGGCCGGGGAGCTGTTTTTT.